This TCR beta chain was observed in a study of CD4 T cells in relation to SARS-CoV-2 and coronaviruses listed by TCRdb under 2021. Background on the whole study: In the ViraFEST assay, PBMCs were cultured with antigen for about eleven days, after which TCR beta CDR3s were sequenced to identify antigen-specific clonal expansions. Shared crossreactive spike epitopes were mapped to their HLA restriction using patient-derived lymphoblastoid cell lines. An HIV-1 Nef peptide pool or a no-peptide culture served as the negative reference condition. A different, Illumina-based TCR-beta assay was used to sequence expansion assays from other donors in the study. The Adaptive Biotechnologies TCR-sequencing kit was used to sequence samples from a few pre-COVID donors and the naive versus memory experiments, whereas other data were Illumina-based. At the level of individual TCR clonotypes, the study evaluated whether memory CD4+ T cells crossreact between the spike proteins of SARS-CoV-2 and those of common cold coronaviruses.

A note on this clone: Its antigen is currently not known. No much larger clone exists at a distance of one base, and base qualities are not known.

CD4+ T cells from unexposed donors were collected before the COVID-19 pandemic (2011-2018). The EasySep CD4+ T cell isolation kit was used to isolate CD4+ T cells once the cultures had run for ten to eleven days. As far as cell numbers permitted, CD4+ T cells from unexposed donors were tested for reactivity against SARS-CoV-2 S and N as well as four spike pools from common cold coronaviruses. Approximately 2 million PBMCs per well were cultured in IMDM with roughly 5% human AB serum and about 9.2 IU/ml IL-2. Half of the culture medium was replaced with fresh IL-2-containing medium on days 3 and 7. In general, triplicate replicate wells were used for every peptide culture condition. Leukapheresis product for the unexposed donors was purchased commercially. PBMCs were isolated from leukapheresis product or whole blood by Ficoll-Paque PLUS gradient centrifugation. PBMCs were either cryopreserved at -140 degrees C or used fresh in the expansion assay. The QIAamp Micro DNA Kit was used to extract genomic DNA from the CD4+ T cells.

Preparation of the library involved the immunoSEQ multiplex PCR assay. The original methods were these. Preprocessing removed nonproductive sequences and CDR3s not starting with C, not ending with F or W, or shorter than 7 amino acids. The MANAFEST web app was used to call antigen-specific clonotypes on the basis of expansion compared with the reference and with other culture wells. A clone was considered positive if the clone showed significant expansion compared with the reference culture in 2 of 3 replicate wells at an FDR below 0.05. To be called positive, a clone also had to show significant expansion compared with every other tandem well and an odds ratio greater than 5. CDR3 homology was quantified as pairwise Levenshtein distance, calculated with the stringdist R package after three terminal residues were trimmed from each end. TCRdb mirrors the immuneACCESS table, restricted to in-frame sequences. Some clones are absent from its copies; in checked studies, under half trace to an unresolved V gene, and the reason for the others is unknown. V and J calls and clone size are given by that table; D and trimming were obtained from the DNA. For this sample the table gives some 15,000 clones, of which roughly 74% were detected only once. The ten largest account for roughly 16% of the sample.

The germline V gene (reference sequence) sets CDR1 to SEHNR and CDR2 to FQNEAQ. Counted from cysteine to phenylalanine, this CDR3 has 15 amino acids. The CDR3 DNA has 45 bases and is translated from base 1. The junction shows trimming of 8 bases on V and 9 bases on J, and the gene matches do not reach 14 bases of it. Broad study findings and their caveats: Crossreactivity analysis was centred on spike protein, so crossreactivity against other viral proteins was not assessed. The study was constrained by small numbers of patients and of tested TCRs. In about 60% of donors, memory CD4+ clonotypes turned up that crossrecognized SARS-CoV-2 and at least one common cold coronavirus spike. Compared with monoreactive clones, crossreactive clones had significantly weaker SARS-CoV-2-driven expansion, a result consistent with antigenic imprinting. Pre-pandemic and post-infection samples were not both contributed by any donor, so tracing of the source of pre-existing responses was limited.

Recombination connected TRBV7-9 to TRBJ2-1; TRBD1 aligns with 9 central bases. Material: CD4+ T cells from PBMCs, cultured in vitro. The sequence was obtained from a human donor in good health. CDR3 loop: CASQTAGTGYAEQFF. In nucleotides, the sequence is TGTGCCAGCCAAACTGCCGGGACAGGGTATGCTGAGCAGTTCTTC.